This passage covers 22 T cell receptor beta chains from one sample sequenced in a study of cytomegalovirus exposure and HLA in healthy donors. The PCR was carried out with 60 Vbeta primers and 13 Jbeta primers. This table comes from immunoSEQ multiplex PCR, and its TCRdb copy is limited to in-frame clones, with some not included. Found here are approximately 130,000 clones, approximately 80% of them singletons; the top ten hold approximately 2.5%. Source material: PBMCs. All receptors come from a man aged 50 to 59 in good health and CMV-seronegative.

The chain carries TRBV30 and TRBJ1-5; D is uncertain. The V gene's germline CDR1 is GTSNPN and CDR2 SVGIG (reference sequence). V was cut by 1 base and J by 6 bases, with 7 bases left in between. This CDR3 has 12 amino acids. CDR3 amino acids: CAWSAGPQPQHF. CDR3 in DNA: TGTGCCTGGAGTGCTGGGCCTCAGCCCCAGCATTTT.

The sample holds one count of this clone. The chain carries TRBV4-2 and TRBJ2-7, with a tentative D call TRBD1 (6 bases). Germline V lookup: CDR1 LGHNA, CDR2 YNFKEQ. The germline V and J ends were trimmed by 1 base and 4 bases, with 14 bases remaining between them. The CDR3 covers 15 residues. This CDR3 is CASSQAGDPQYEQYF. In DNA, the CDR3 is TGTGCCAGCAGCCAAGCAGGGGATCCACAATACGAGCAGTACTTC.

V usage is TRBV11-2 and J usage is TRBJ2-5, with 9 bases identical to TRBD2. The CDR3 has 18 residues. J lost 0 bases, V lost 5 bases, and 13 bases had no gene match. CDR1 SGHAT and CDR2 FQNNGV come from the germline V gene. CDR3 DNA sequence: TGTGCCAGCAGCCTCACCGGGGCGGGGGGGCCGGACCAAGAGACCCAGTACTTC. It specifies CASSLTGAGGPDQETQYF. The whole variable domain, remainder taken from reference TRBV11-2 and TRBJ2-5, is EAGVAQSPRYKIIEKRQSVAFWCNPISGHATLYWYQQILGQGPKLLIQFQNNGVVDDSQLPKDRFSAERLKGVDSTLKIQPAKLEDSAVYLCASSLTGAGGPDQETQYFGPGTRLLVL.

V gene TRBV5-1 combines with J gene TRBJ2-1; no clear D. Deletions cut 4 bases from V and 1 base from J, with 6 bases between. Germline CDR1 and CDR2: SGHRS and YFSETQ. The CDR3 is made up of 13 amino acids. CDR3 sequence reads: CASSAQSYNEQFF. CDR3 sequence (DNA): TGCGCCAGCAGCGCTCAGTCCTACAATGAGCAGTTCTTC.

V and J are TRBV6-5 and TRBJ2-5; TRBD2 might be the D (5 bases). CDR1 and CDR2 (germline): MNHEY, SVGAGI. The CDR3 runs to 12 residues. V lost 7 bases and J 5 bases, leaving 11 bases between the germline ends. The CDR3 here is CASIGPGETQYF. The CDR3 region has the DNA TGTGCCAGCATCGGACCGGGGGAGACCCAGTACTTC.

This clone was seen a single time. This sequence joins TRBV11-2 and TRBJ2-4; D gene unclear. V lost 4 bases, J lost 1 base, and 8 bases lay in between. Germline V gives CDR1 SGHAT, CDR2 FQNNGV. The CDR3 has 14 residues. The CDR3, as DNA: TGTGCCAGCAGCTCCCGGTTGGCCAAAAACATTCAGTACTTC. Translated: CASSSRLAKNIQYF.

In its sample, this clone was seen once. This sequence joins TRBV18 and TRBJ1-3; 10 positions agree with TRBD1. The CDR3 loop spans 17 amino acids. Germline V lookup: CDR1 KGHSH, CDR2 LQKENI. V shed 3 bases, J shed 2 bases, and the junction held 7 bases outside the gene matches. DNA of the CDR3: TGTGCCAGCTCACCCCAGACCGGGACAGGGGCTGGAAACACCATATATTTT. Its protein is CASSPQTGTGAGNTIYF.

The rearrangement links TRBV4-1 to TRBJ1-5, with D hard to call. CDR1 and CDR2 (germline): MGHRA, YSYEKL. Trimming pared 1 base from V and 6 bases from J, leaving 13 bases between. This CDR3 is built from 15 residues. The CDR3 DNA is TGCGCCAGCAGCCAAGTTGGAGGGTCAGGTCAGCCCCAGCATTTT. Translation: CASSQVGGSGQPQHF.

The V gene is TRBV10-2, the J gene TRBJ1-1; 10 nucleotides align to TRBD1. Germline assignment: CDR1 WSHSY and CDR2 SAAADI. The CDR3 spans 14 residues. J gave up 5 bases and V 6 bases, and 6 bases lay outside the gene matches. The DNA for the CDR3 is TGCGCCAGCAGAGATCCGGGACAGGGGACTGAAGCTTTCTTT. Residues: CASRDPGQGTEAFF.

The chain has TRBV19 and TRBJ1-3; D may be TRBD1 (6 bases). CDR1 is LNHDA, CDR2 SQIVND, per germline (reference sequence). CDR3 size: 17 residues. Trimming took 5 bases from V and 0 from J, leaving 17 bases between them. Here the CDR3 DNA reads TGTGCCAGTAGTCCCCCCGGGACAAGATACTCTGGAAACACCATATATTTT. It yields the protein CASSPPGTRYSGNTIYF.

The rearrangement links TRBV6-1 to TRBJ1-3; 7 bases map to TRBD1. This CDR3 region has 15 residues. Germline CDR1 MNHNS, CDR2 SASEGT. Unmatched junction bases numbered 4, after V lost 5 bases and J lost 0 bases. The CDR3 DNA is TGTGCCAGCAGTATAGGGGGCTACTCTGGAAACACCATATATTTT. Translated: CASSIGGYSGNTIYF.

This sequence joins TRBV7-8 and TRBJ2-1; 8 nucleotides match TRBD2. The trim removed 1 base at V and 6 bases at J, leaving 5 bases unmatched. CDR1 is SGHVS and CDR2 is FQNEAQ in the germline V gene. The CDR3 contains 15 residues. The CDR3 region is CASSLEERGSNEQFF. Here the CDR3 DNA reads TGTGCCAGCAGCTTAGAAGAGCGGGGGAGCAATGAGCAGTTCTTC.

The chain is built from TRBV10-3 and TRBJ2-1; perhaps TRBD2 as D (6 bases). V lost 6 bases and J lost 10, with 25 bases in between. In germline, CDR1 is ENHRY, CDR2 SYGVKD. CDR3 length: 16 amino acids. CDR3 in amino acids: CAISNNIRDSLGEQFF. CDR3 in DNA: TGTGCCATCAGCAACAACATCCGGGACTCGCTAGGGGAGCAGTTCTTC.

The gene calls are TRBV6-5 and TRBJ1-4; weak D call: TRBD1 (5 bases). The CDR3 has 14 amino acids. The V gene lost 6 bases and the J gene lost 8 bases, with 16 bases spanning the gap. Germline V gene sequence: CDR1 MNHEY, CDR2 SVGAGI. The CDR3: CASRLGAQTEKLFF. CDR3 in DNA: TGTGCCAGCAGGCTAGGGGCCCAGACGGAAAAACTGTTTTTT.

This chain connects TRBV4-3 to TRBJ1-2; D might be TRBD1 (5 bases). Trimming cost V 0 bases and J 8 bases, with 19 bases left between them. Per germline, CDR1 LGHNA and CDR2 YSLEER. This CDR3 has 16 residues. The CDR3 nucleotides are TGCGCCAGCAGCCAAGATCGGTGGGTTGGAGGGGAAGGCTACACCTTC. Its translation is CASSQDRWVGGEGYTF.

The V call is TRBV30, the J call TRBJ2-1; perhaps TRBD2 as D (5 bases). Trimming removed 0 bases from V and 10 bases from J, with 10 bases in between. Per the germline V gene, CDR1 is GTSNPN and CDR2 is SVGIG (reference sequence). This CDR3 is 12 amino acids long. CDR3 nucleotide sequence: TGTGCCTGGAGTGTACACGGACTGGAGCAGTTCTTC. Translation: CAWSVHGLEQFF.

This clone was seen once. The CDR3: CASSMGYRGGYGYTF. As DNA, the CDR3 is TGTGCCAGTAGTATGGGCTACAGGGGAGGCTATGGCTACACCTTC. V and J are TRBV19 and TRBJ1-2, with 7 nucleotides matching TRBD1. The trim removed 3 bases at V and 4 bases at J, leaving 8 bases unmatched. This CDR3 contains 15 residues. Germline V CDR1 and CDR2: LNHDA, SQIVND (reference sequence). The variable domain in full, with the rest retrieved from reference TRBV19 and TRBJ1-2, is DGGITQSPKYLFRKEGQNVTLSCEQNLNHDAMYWYRQDPGQGLRLIYYSQIVNDFQKGDIAEGYSVSREKKESFPLTVTSAQKNPTAFYLCASSMGYRGGYGYTFGSGTRLTVV.

The chain employs TRBV30 and TRBJ2-5; TRBD2 matches 7 bases. TRBJ2-7 matches the DNA end more closely, so the J call is doubtful. The germline V gene has CDR1 GTSNPN and CDR2 SVGIG (reference sequence). The CDR3 is 13 amino acids. CDR3 DNA sequence: TGTGCCTGGAGTGTAGCGGGGTTCGCCGAGCAGTACTTC. The encoded protein is CAWSVAGFAEQYF.

This rearrangement joins TRBV10-3 to TRBJ2-3; weak D call: TRBD1 (5 bases). CDR1 and CDR2 (germline): ENHRY, SYGVKD. Deletions cut 6 bases from V and 5 bases from J, with 21 bases between. CDR3 size: 16 residues. The CDR3 DNA reads as TGTGCCATCAGCCCCGCGGCAGGGAACGAAAGAGATACGCAGTATTTT. Translated, it gives CAISPAAGNERDTQYF.

There are a few counts of this clone. The rearrangement uses TRBV7-3 and TRBJ1-1, with D unclear. The length of the CDR3 is 13 residues. V lost 1 base, J lost 4 bases, and 7 bases lay in between. The germline CDR1 and CDR2 sequences are SGHTA and FQGTGA. CDR3 sequence (DNA): TGTGCCAGCAGCTTAATGGAGGGCACTGAAGCTTTCTTT. Amino acid sequence: CASSLMEGTEAFF.

The chain couples TRBV6-6 to TRBJ1-1, with D possibly matching TRBD1 (5 bases). The CDR3 is 16 amino acids. Trimming removed 10 bases at V and 5 bases at J, with 26 bases between. Germline V CDR1 and CDR2: MNHNY, SVGAGI (reference sequence). CDR3 residues: CATSSPGSRGGTEAFF. The CDR3 DNA sequence: TGTGCCACCTCTTCCCCCGGGTCTCGTGGGGGGACTGAAGCTTTCTTT.

For this clone: This likely comes from a read error, as the CDR3 has no conserved phenylalanine or tryptophan at its end. The limits of the CDR3 on the DNA are not certain, so only TCRdb's listed CDR3 is given. The chain links TRBV7-8 to TRBJ1-6. Inclusive of both ends, the CDR3 amounts to 11 amino acids. Germline loops: CDR1 SGHVS, CDR2 FQNEAQ. CDR3 in amino acids: CASSPHYLGGT.